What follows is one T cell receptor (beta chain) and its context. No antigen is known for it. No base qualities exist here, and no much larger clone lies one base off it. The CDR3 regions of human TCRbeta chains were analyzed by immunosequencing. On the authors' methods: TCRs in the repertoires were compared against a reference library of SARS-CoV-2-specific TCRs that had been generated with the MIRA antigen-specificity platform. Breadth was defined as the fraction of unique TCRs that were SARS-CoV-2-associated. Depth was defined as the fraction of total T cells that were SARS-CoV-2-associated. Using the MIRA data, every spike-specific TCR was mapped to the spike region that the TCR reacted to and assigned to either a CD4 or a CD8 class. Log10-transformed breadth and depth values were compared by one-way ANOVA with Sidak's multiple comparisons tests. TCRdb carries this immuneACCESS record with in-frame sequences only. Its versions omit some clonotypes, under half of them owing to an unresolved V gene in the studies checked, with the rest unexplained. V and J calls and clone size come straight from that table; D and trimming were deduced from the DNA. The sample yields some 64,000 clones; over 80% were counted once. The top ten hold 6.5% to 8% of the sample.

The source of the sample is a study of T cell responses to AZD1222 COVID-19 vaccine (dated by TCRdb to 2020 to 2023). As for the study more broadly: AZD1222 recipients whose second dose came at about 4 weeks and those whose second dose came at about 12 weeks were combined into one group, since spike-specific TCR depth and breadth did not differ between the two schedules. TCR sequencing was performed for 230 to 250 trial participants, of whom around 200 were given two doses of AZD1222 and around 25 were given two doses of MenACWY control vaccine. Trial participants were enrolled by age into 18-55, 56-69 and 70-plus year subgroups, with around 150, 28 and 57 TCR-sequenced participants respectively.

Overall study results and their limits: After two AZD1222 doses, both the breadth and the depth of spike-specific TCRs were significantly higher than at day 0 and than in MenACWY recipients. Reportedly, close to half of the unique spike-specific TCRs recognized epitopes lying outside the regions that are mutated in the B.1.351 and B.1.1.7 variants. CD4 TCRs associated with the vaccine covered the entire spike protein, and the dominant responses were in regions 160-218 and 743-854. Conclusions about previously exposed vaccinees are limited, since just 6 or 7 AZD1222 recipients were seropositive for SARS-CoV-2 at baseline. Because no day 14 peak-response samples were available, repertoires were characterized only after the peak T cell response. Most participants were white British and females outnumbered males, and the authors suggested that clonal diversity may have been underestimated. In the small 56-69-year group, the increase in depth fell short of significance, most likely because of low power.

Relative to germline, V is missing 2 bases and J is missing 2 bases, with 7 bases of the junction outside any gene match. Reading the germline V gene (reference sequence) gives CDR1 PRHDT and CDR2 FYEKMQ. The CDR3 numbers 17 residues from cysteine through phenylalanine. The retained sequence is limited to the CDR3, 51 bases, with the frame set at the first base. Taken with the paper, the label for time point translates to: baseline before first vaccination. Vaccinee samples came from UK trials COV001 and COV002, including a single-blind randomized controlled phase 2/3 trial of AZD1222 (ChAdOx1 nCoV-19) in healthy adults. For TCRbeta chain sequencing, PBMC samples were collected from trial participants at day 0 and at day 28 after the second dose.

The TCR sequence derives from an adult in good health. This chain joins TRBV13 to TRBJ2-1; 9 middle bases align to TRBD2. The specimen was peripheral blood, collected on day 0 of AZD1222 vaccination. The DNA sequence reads TGTGCCAGCAGCTTAAGGGCTAGCGGGGATACCTACAATGAGCAGTTCTTC. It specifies CASSLRASGDTYNEQFF. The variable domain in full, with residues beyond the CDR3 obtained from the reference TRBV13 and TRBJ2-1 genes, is AAGVIQSPRHLIKEKRETATLKCYPIPRHDTVYWYQQGPGQDPQFLISFYEKMQSDKGSIPDRFSAQQFSDYHSELNMSSLELGDSALYFCASSLRASGDTYNEQFFGPGTRLTVL.